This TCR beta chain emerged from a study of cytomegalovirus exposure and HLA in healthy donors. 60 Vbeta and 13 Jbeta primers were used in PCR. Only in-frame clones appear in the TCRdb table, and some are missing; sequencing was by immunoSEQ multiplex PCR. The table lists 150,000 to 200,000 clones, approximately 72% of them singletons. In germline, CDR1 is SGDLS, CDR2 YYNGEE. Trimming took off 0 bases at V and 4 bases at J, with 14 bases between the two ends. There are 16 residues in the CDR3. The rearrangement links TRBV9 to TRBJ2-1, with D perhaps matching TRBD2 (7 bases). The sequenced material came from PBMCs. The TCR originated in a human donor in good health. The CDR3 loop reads CASSVGGGGPYNEQFF. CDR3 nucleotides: TGTGCCAGCAGCGTAGGGGGCGGGGGCCCTTACAATGAGCAGTTCTTC.